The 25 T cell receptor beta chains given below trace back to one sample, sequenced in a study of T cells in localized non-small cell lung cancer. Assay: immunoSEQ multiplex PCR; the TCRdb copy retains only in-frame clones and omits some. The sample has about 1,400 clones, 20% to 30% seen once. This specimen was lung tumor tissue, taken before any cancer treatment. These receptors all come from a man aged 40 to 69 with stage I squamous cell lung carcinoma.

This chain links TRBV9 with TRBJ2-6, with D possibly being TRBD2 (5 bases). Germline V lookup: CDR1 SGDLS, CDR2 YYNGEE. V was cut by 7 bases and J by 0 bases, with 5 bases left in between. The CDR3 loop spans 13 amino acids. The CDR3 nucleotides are TGTGCCAGCGGAGGCTCTGGGGCCAACGTCCTGACTTTC. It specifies CASGGSGANVLTF.

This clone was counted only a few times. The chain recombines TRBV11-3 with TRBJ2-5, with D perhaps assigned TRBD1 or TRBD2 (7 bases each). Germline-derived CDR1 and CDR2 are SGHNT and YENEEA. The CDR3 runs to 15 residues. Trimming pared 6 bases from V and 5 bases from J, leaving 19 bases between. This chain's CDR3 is CASSPPTGRGETQYF. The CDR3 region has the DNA TGTGCCAGCAGTCCCCCGACAGGGCGGGGGGAGACCCAGTACTTC.

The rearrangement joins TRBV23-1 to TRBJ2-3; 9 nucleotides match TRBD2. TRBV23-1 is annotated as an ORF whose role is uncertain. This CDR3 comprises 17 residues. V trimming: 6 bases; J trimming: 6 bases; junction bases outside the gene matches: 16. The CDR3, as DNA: TGCGCCAGCAGCCAAGATCGGGCTAGCGGGACTCTGGATACGCAGTATTTT. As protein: CASSQDRASGTLDTQYF.

CDR3 sequence reads: CASSLPAGGVGEQFF. The CDR3 coding sequence is TGTGCCAGCAGTTTACCAGCGGGAGGCGTAGGTGAGCAGTTCTTC. The J gene is TRBJ2-1, the V gene TRBV28; TRBD2 matches 9 bases. The CDR3 length is 15 residues. Germline CDR1 MDHEN, CDR2 SYDVKM. V lost 2 bases and J lost 9; bases outside the gene matches: 8.

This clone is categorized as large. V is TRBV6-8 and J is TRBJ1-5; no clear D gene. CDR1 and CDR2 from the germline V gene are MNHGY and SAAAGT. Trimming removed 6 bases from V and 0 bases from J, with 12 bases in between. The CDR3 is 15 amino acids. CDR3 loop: CASSPHRASNQPQHF. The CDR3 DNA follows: TGTGCCAGCAGCCCCCACCGAGCTAGCAATCAGCCCCAGCATTTT.

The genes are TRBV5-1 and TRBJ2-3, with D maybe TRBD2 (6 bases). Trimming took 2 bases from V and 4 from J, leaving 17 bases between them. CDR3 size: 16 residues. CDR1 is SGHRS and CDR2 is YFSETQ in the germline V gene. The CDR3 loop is CASSFQGGLSADTQYF. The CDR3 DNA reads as TGCGCCAGCAGCTTCCAGGGAGGCCTGAGTGCAGATACGCAGTATTTT.

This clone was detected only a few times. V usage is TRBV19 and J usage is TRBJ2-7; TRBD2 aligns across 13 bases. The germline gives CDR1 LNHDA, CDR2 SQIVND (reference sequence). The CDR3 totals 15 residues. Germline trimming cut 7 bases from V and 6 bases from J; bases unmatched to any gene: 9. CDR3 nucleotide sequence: TGTGCCAGTACCGGGACTAGCGGGATGGCGGGCGAGCAGTACTTC. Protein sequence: CASTGTSGMAGEQYF.

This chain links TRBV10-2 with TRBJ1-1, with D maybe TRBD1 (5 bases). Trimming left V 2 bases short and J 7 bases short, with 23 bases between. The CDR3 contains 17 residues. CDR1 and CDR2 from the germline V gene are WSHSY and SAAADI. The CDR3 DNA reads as TGCGCCAGCAGTGAGGGGGCGCTGAACCCGATCCTTTTTGAAGCTTTCTTT. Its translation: CASSEGALNPILFEAFF.

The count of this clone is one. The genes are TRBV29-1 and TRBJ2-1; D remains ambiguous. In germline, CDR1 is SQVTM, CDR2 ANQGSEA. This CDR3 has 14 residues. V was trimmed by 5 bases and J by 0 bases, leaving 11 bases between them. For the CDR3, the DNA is TGCAGCGTTCGTTTGGAGAGCTCCTACAATGAGCAGTTCTTC. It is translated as CSVRLESSYNEQFF.

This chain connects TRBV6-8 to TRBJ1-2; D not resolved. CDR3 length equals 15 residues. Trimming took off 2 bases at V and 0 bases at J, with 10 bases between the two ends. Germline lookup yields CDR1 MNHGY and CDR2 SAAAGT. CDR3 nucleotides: TGTGCCAGCAGTTACAAAGGCAGTGCTAACTATGGCTACACCTTC. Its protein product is CASSYKGSANYGYTF.

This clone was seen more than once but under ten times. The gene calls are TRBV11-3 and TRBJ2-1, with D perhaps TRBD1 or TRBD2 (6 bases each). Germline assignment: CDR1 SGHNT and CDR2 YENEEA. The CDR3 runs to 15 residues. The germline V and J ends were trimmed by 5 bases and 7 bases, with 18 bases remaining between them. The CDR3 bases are TGTGCCAGCAGCGGAGGGGGTAGTAATAAAAATGAGCAGTTCTTC. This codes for CASSGGGSNKNEQFF.

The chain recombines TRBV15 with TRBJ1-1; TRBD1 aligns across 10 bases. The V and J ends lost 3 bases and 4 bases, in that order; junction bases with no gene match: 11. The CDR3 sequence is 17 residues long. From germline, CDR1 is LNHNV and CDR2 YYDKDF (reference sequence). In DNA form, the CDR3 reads TGTGCCACCAGCAGTTCGACAGGGGGCGCATGGGGCACTGAAGCTTTCTTT. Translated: CATSSSTGGAWGTEAFF.

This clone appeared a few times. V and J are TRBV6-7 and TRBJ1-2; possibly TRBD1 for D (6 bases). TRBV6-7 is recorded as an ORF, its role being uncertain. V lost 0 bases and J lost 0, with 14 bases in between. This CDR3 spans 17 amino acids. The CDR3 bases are TGTGCCAGCAGTTACTCGGCCAGGGGCCCAGCTAACTATGGCTACACCTTC. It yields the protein CASSYSARGPANYGYTF.

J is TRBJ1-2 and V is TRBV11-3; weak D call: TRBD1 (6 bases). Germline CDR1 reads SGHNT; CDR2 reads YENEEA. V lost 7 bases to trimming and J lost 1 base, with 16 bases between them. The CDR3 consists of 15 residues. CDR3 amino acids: CASNQIGQLNYGYTF. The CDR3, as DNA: TGTGCCAGCAACCAGATTGGACAGCTTAACTATGGCTACACCTTC.

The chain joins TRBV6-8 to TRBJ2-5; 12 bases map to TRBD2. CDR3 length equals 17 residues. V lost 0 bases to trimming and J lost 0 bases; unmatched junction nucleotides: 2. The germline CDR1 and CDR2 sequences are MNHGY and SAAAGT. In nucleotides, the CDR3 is TGTGCCAGCAGTTACTCGACTAGCGGGGGAAACCAAGAGACCCAGTACTTC. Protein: CASSYSTSGGNQETQYF.

The CDR3 here is CAWSGFLGPNQPQHF. For the CDR3, the DNA is TGTGCCTGGAGTGGGTTTTTGGGGCCCAATCAGCCCCAGCATTTT. The chain recombines TRBV30 with TRBJ1-5, with a tentative D call TRBD1 (5 bases). The CDR3 covers 15 residues. The ends were cut back, 1 base at V and 3 bases at J, with 13 bases in the middle. Per germline, CDR1 GTSNPN and CDR2 SVGIG (reference sequence).

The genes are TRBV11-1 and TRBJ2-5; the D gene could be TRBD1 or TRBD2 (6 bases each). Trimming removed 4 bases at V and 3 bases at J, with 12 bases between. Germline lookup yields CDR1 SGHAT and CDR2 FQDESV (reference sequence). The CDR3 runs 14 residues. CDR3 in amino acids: CASSSTGGEETQYF. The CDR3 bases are TGTGCCAGCAGCTCGACAGGCGGGGAAGAGACCCAGTACTTC.

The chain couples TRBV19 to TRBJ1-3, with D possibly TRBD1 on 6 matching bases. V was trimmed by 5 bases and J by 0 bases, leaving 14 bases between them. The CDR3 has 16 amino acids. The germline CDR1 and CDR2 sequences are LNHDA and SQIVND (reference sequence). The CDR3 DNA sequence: TGTGCCAGTAGTTTACGACAGGCGTACTCTGGAAACACCATATATTTT. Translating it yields CASSLRQAYSGNTIYF.

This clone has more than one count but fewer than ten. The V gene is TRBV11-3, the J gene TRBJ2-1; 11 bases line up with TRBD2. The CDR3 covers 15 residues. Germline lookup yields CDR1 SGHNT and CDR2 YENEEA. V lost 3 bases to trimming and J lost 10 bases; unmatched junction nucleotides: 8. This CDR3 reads CASSFTGTSGAEQFF. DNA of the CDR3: TGTGCCAGCAGCTTCACCGGGACTAGCGGTGCCGAGCAGTTCTTC.

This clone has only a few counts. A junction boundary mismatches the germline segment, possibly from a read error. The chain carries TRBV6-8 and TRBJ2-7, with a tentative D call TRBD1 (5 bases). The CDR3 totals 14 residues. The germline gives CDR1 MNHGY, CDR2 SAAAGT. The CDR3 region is CASSDSGFGFGQYF. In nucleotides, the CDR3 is TGTGCCAGCAGTGACTCAGGGTTTGGATTTGGGCAGTACTTC.

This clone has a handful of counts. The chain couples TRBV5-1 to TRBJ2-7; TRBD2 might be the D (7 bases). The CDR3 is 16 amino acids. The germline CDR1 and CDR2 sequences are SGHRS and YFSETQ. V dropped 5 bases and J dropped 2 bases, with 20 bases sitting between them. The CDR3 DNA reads TGCGCCAGCAGTCCACCGGGGGGCGAGGGGACCTACGAGCAGTACTTC. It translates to CASSPPGGEGTYEQYF.

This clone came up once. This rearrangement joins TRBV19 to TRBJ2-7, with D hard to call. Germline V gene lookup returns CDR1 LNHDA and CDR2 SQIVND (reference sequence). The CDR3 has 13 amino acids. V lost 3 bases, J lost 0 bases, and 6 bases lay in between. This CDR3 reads CASSITASYEQYF. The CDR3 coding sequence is TGTGCCAGTAGTATTACAGCCTCCTACGAGCAGTACTTC.

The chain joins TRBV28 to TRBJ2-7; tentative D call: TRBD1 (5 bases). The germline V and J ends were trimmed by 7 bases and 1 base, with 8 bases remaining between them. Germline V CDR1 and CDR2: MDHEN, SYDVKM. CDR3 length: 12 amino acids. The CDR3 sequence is CASKAGSYEQYF. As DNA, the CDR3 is TGTGCCAGCAAGGCAGGGTCCTACGAGCAGTACTTC.

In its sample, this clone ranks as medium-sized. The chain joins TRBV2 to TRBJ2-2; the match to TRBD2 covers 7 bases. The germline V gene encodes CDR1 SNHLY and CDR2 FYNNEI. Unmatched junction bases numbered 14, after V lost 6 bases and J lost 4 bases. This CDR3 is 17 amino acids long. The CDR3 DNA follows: TGTGCCAGCAGCTTTAGAGGCAGCGGGGACTCCACCGGGGAGCTGTTTTTT. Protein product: CASSFRGSGDSTGELFF.

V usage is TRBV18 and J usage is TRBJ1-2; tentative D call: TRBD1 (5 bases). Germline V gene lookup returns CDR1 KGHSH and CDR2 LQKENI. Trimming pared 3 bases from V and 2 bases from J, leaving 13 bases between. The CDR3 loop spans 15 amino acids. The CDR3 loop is CASSPAGGANYGYTF. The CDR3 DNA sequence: TGTGCCAGCTCACCTGCCGGGGGAGCAAACTATGGCTACACCTTC.